What follows describes a single TCR beta chain. No antigen is known for it. CDR3 size: 14 residues. The J segment lost 9 bases and the V segment lost 4 bases, leaving 13 bases of the junction unmatched. Germline V CDR1 and CDR2: SQVTM, ANQGSEA. PCR was performed using 60 Vbeta and 13 Jbeta primers. TCRdb keeps only in-frame clones here, not all; method: immunoSEQ multiplex PCR. The table includes about 120,000 clones, 80% detected once. The entry originates in a study of cytomegalovirus exposure and HLA in healthy donors. Study-wide context: Earlier sequencing of some 180 million T cells yielded 95 million to 120 million unique TCR beta sequences. The study, taken as a whole, reports: Specificity for CMV antigens was confirmed in vitro for three of the CMV-associated chains. A later analysis by the authors found several of the most significant clusters apparently linked to common viral pathogens.

The receptor was derived from a female donor in good health and CMV-seropositive. The sequenced material came from PBMCs. The chain joins TRBV29-1 to TRBJ2-3; 7 nucleotides align to TRBD1. The DNA for the CDR3 is TGCAGCGTTGCCTCCCCCCGACAGGGAAGGACGCAGTATTTT. Encoded protein: CSVASPRQGRTQYF.